The entry below describes one T cell receptor (beta chain). The length of the CDR3 is 14 residues. V gave up 6 bases and J gave up 4 bases; unmatched junction bases: 6. Germline V gives CDR1 MNHEY, CDR2 SVGAGI. The data were taken from a study of blood T cell repertoires in COVID-19. Study-level background: In each case, the material was cDNA or gDNA derived from T cells, B-cell-depleted T cells, or PBMCs.

Those who participated ranged in age from roughly 18 to 89 years and resided in roughly 26 US areas. Recovered status in Cohort 3 required two negative PCRs, clearance, or symptom resolution. In the original processing: Reference gene primer amplification in the assay estimated nucleated cell counts. Method: immunoSEQ multiplex PCR; TCRdb's copy keeps in-frame clones and lacks some. D and trimming come from the DNA, and the V and J calls and clone size come from that table. The repertoire holds about 380,000 clones, with more than 75% as singletons. The rearrangement uses TRBV6-5 and TRBJ2-5; the match to TRBD2 covers 9 bases. Source material: PBMCs or T cells enriched from blood (not recorded which). The sequence derives from a man aged 30 to 45 who had recovered from COVID-19. The CDR3 DNA reads as TGTGCCAGCAGGCCGGGACTAGCTTTAGAGACCCAGTACTTC. The encoded protein is CASRPGLALETQYF.